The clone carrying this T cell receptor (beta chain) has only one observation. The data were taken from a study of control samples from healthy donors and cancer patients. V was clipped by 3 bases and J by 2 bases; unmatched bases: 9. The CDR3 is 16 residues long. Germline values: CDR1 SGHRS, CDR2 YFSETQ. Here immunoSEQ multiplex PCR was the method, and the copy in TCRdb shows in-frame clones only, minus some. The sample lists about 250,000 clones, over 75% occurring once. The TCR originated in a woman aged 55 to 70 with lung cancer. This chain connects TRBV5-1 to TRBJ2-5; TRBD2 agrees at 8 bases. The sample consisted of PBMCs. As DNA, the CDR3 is TGCGCCAGCAGCTGGCGGTCGCGGGGGGCTCAAGAGACCCAGTACTTC. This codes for CASSWRSRGAQETQYF.